This is a list of T cell receptor beta chains from one sample in a study of CD4 and CD8 cells across lung adenocarcinoma regions. TCRdb reprocessed the PCR reads with MiXCR, giving one entry per CDR3 protein. The table includes tens of thousands of distinct CDR3 sequences, approximately 54% detected once. Material: CD8+ T cells from the center of a lung tumor. Receptors were obtained from a female donor with lung adenocarcinoma. The CD4 and CD8 labels of this study may be unreliable. Both conserved end residues are part of each CDR3. Fields, in order: clone size, V gene, D gene, CDR3 length, J gene, CDR3 DNA, CDR3 protein. A D gene is named only where the DNA matches it firmly. Clone size is stated in some rows and not others, as once, few, many or a class when expanded.

clone_size: once; v_call: TRBV3-1; d_call: .; cdr3_length: 13; j_call: TRBJ2-3; cdr3_nt: TGTGCCAGCAGCCAAGAACGGGTGGGTACGCAGTATTTT; cdr3_aa: CASSQERVGTQYF
clone_size: .; v_call: TRBV14; d_call: .; cdr3_length: 15; j_call: TRBJ2-4; cdr3_nt: TGTGCCAGCAGCCAATCCCTAGTTCGGGGCAACATTCCGTACTTC; cdr3_aa: CASSQSLVRGNIPYF
clone_size: .; v_call: TRBV10-2; d_call: .; cdr3_length: 14; j_call: TRBJ2-4; cdr3_nt: TGCCGCAGCAGCGGGCTCGGGTGGGGGAACACTCAGTACTTT; cdr3_aa: CRSSGLGWGNTQYF
clone_size: once; v_call: TRBV9; d_call: TRBD2; cdr3_length: 16; j_call: TRBJ2-1; cdr3_nt: TGTGCCAGCAGCGTTACCGGGACTAGCAGTCGGAATGAGCAGTTCTTC; cdr3_aa: CASSVTGTSSRNEQFF
clone_size: .; v_call: TRBV6-1; d_call: .; cdr3_length: 15; j_call: TRBJ1-2; cdr3_nt: TGTGCCAGCAGTCCTTCTCCGGGGCCACATTATGGCTACACCTTC; cdr3_aa: CASSPSPGPHYGYTF
clone_size: few; v_call: TRBV6-1; d_call: .; cdr3_length: 12; j_call: TRBJ2-3; cdr3_nt: TGTGCCAGCAGTGATACTAGCGATACGCAGTATTTT; cdr3_aa: CASSDTSDTQYF
clone_size: once; v_call: TRBV6-1; d_call: TRBD1; cdr3_length: 14; j_call: TRBJ1-4; cdr3_nt: TGTGCCAGCAGTACGGGACAGGGAGGGGAAAAACTGTTTTTT; cdr3_aa: CASSTGQGGEKLFF
clone_size: medium-sized; v_call: TRBV11-2; d_call: TRBD2; cdr3_length: 17; j_call: TRBJ2-1; cdr3_nt: TGTGCCAGCAGCTTGCGGCCACCGGGACTAGCGGGAGTGGAGCAGTTCTTC; cdr3_aa: CASSLRPPGLAGVEQFF
clone_size: .; v_call: TRBV27; d_call: TRBD2; cdr3_length: 16; j_call: TRBJ2-5; cdr3_nt: TGTGCCTGCGGGGGATACGGGGCCCGTGACACAGAGACCCAGTACTTC; cdr3_aa: CACGGYGARDTETQYF
clone_size: .; v_call: TRBV27; d_call: .; cdr3_length: 14; j_call: TRBJ2-5; cdr3_nt: TGTGCCAGCAGTTTAGGGGCAGACCAAGAGACCCAGTACTTT; cdr3_aa: CASSLGADQETQYF
clone_size: .; v_call: TRBV6-1; d_call: .; cdr3_length: 15; j_call: TRBJ2-5; cdr3_nt: TGTGCCAGCAGTGTCGGGGGCGGAACCCAAAAGACCCAGTACTTC; cdr3_aa: CASSVGGGTQKTQYF
clone_size: .; v_call: TRBV10-1; d_call: .; cdr3_length: 15; j_call: TRBJ1-1; cdr3_nt: TGCGCCAGCAGTGAGTACGGACACTCGAACACTGAAGCTTTCTTT; cdr3_aa: CASSEYGHSNTEAFF
clone_size: .; v_call: TRBV27; d_call: .; cdr3_length: 13; j_call: TRBJ2-5; cdr3_nt: TGTGCCAGCAGTTTATCGAATGAGGAGACCCAGTACTTC; cdr3_aa: CASSLSNEETQYF
clone_size: .; v_call: TRBV6-1; d_call: TRBD1; cdr3_length: 17; j_call: TRBJ1-2; cdr3_nt: TGTGCCAGCAGCCGTGATAACGTACAGGGGCGGAACTATGGCTACACCTTC; cdr3_aa: CASSRDNVQGRNYGYTF